This TCR beta chain was recovered during a study of OX40 agonist ivuxolimab in advanced cancers. TCRdb keeps only in-frame clones here, not all; method: immunoSEQ multiplex PCR. The sample comprises 76,000 or so clones, less than 90% of which are singletons, and under 15% rests with the top ten. This specimen consisted of CD4+ or CD8+ T cells sorted from blood, obtained in a trial of the OX40 agonist ivuxolimab. The source of this sequence is an adult with an advanced solid tumor such as melanoma, head and neck, liver or kidney cancer.

The CDR3 here is CASSQAASGGEETQYF. As DNA, the CDR3 is TGTGCCAGCAGCCAAGCGGCTAGCGGAGGCGAAGAGACCCAGTACTTC. The gene calls are TRBV4-2 and TRBJ2-5; 7 nucleotides align to TRBD2. Germline trimming cut 1 base from V and 3 bases from J; bases unmatched to any gene: 8. The CDR3 loop spans 16 amino acids. In germline, CDR1 is LGHNA, CDR2 YNFKEQ.